This T cell receptor beta chain was retrieved from a study of T cell responses to AZD1222 COVID-19 vaccine. Study-level points and caveats: Only after the peak T cell response were repertoires sampled. Spike-wide coverage was observed for vaccine-associated CD4 TCRs, with dominant responses at 160-218 and 743-854. Reports say nearly half of spike-specific TCRs go after unmutated variant regions.

CDR1 and CDR2 from the germline V gene are SGHTA and FQGNSA. Trimming cost V 5 bases and J 10 bases; bases outside gene matches: 11. CDR3 length: 15 amino acids. The assay was immunoSEQ multiplex PCR, and TCRdb's table has in-frame clones only and misses some. The top ten hold roughly 26% of the sample, which has 75,000 to 100,000 clones, 75% to 90% seen once. With respect to this clone: Its antigen is not known.

The sequences come from peripheral blood, collected on day 0 of AZD1222 vaccination. This TCR came from an adult in good health. The chain carries TRBV7-2 and TRBJ1-6, with 7 bases identical to TRBD1. CDR3 DNA: TGTGCCAGCAGCCTAGGACAGGAGCCCCTCTCACCCCTCCACTTT. Translating it yields CASSLGQEPLSPLHF.